The 10 T cell receptor beta chains listed next were all sequenced from one sample in a study of cytomegalovirus exposure and HLA in healthy donors. PCR primers comprised 60 Vbeta and 13 Jbeta primers. This table comes from immunoSEQ multiplex PCR, and its TCRdb copy is limited to in-frame clones, with some not included. The table includes around 170,000 clones, more than 60% detected once. The sequencing input was PBMCs. The receptors derive from a man aged 18 to 30 in good health and CMV-seronegative.

This clone came up a few times. V gene TRBV6-5 combines with J gene TRBJ1-1, with D possibly being TRBD1 (5 bases). V was cut by 5 bases and J by 1 base, with 8 bases left in between. Germline loops: CDR1 MNHEY, CDR2 SVGAGI. The CDR3 has 13 amino acids. In nucleotides, the CDR3 is TGTGCCAGCAGTGTAGGGGAGAACACTGAAGCTTTCTTT. Its protein is CASSVGENTEAFF.

This clone was detected only a few times. V gene TRBV7-9 combines with J gene TRBJ1-3; D call uncertain. The CDR3 extends over 18 amino acids. The ends were cut back, 3 bases at V and 0 bases at J, with 18 bases in the middle. From germline, CDR1 is SEHNR and CDR2 FQNEAQ (reference sequence). The CDR3 loop reads CASSFYTAGWSSGNTIYF. The CDR3 coding sequence is TGTGCCAGCAGCTTTTATACCGCGGGGTGGAGCTCTGGAAACACCATATATTTT.

The J gene is TRBJ2-1, the V gene TRBV29-1; a weak D match, TRBD1 (5 bases). The CDR3 length is 13 residues. CDR1 is SQVTM, CDR2 ANQGSEA, per germline. The germline V and J ends were trimmed by 7 bases and 8 bases, with 18 bases remaining between them. In DNA, the CDR3 is TGCAGCGCCACGAAGGTTGGGGCCCATGAGCAGTTCTTC. Its protein is CSATKVGAHEQFF.

Only one count was recorded for this clone. This chain's CDR3 is CASSLGSGGPSTDTQYF. CDR3 nucleotides: TGTGCCAGCAGCTTAGGTAGCGGGGGGCCTAGCACAGATACGCAGTATTTT. The rearrangement joins TRBV7-6 to TRBJ2-3; the match to TRBD2 covers 10 bases. The CDR3 loop spans 17 amino acids. The V and J ends lost 1 base and 0 bases, in that order; junction bases with no gene match: 4. The germline CDR1 and CDR2 sequences are SGHVS and FNYEAQ.

This sequence joins TRBV6-1 and TRBJ2-3, with 10 nucleotides matching TRBD2. This CDR3 region has 14 residues. The germline gives CDR1 MNHNS, CDR2 SASEGT. The V segment lost 4 bases and the J segment 3 bases; nucleotides outside the gene matches: 1. The DNA of the CDR3 is TGTGCCAGCAGTGCTAGCGGGGGTACAGATACGCAGTATTTT. Amino acids: CASSASGGTDTQYF.

The gene calls are TRBV6-1 and TRBJ2-2, with TRBD1 as a possible D gene (6 bases). CDR1 is MNHNS, CDR2 SASEGT, per germline. The CDR3 has 18 amino acids. V was pared by 1 base and J by 6 bases, with 21 bases between. In DNA, the CDR3 is TGTGCCAGCAGTGAAGTTACGTATGGGGACACCAGGTCCGGGGAGCTGTTTTTT. Translated, it gives CASSEVTYGDTRSGELFF.

V gene TRBV5-1 combines with J gene TRBJ1-2, with D possibly being TRBD1 (6 bases). Germline-derived CDR1 and CDR2 are SGHRS and YFSETQ. V lost 0 bases to trimming and J lost 2 bases, with 8 bases between them. CDR3 length equals 14 residues. CDR3 amino acids: CASSLVGGNYGYTF. The CDR3, as DNA: TGCGCCAGCAGCTTGGTTGGGGGCAACTATGGCTACACCTTC.

A few counts support this clone. The chain carries TRBV6-5 and TRBJ2-7, with 8 positions matching TRBD2. V gave up 2 bases and J gave up 6 bases; unmatched junction bases: 6. CDR1 is MNHEY and CDR2 is SVGAGI in the germline V gene. This CDR3 region has 14 residues. The CDR3: CASSYQPGGAEQYF. Written as DNA, the CDR3 is TGTGCCAGCAGTTACCAACCCGGGGGGGCCGAGCAGTACTTC.

In its sample, this clone was seen a few times. The chain carries TRBV2 and TRBJ2-1; the match to TRBD2 covers 11 bases. The germline V gene has CDR1 SNHLY and CDR2 FYNNEI. This CDR3 comprises 16 residues. V lost 5 bases, J lost 7 bases, and 10 bases stayed unmatched. CDR3 residues: CASSKDGLAGGNEQFF. Written as DNA, the CDR3 is TGTGCCAGCAGTAAGGACGGGCTAGCGGGGGGAAATGAGCAGTTCTTC.

V and J are TRBV15 and TRBJ1-2; 9 bases are a match to TRBD1. The CDR3 has 14 amino acids. Looked up from germline, CDR1 is LNHNV and CDR2 is YYDKDF (reference sequence). Germline trimming cut 1 base from V and 6 bases from J; bases unmatched to any gene: 3. Written as DNA, the CDR3 is TGTGCCACCAGCAGAGGACAGGGGGATGATGGCTACACCTTC. It specifies CATSRGQGDDGYTF. The complete variable domain, with remaining parts taken from reference TRBV15 and TRBJ1-2, reads DAMVIQNPRYQVTQFGKPVTLSCSQTLNHNVMYWYQQKSSQAPKLLFHYYDKDFNNEADTPDNFQSRRPNTSFCFLDIRSPGLGDTAMYLCATSRGQGDDGYTFGSGTRLTVV.